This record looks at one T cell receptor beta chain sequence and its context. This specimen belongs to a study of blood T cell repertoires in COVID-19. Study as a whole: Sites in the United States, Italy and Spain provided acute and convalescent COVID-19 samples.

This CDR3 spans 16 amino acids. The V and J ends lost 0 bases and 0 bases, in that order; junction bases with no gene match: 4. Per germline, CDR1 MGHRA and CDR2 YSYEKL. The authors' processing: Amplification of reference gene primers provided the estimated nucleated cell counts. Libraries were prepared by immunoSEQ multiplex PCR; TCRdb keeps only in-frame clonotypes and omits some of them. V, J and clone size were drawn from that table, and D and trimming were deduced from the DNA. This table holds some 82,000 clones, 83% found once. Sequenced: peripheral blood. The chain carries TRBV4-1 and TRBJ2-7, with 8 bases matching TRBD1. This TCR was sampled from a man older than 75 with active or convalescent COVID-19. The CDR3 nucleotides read TGCGCCAGCAGCCAAGATAGCAGGGGGCTCTCCTACGAGCAGTACTTC. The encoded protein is CASSQDSRGLSYEQYF.